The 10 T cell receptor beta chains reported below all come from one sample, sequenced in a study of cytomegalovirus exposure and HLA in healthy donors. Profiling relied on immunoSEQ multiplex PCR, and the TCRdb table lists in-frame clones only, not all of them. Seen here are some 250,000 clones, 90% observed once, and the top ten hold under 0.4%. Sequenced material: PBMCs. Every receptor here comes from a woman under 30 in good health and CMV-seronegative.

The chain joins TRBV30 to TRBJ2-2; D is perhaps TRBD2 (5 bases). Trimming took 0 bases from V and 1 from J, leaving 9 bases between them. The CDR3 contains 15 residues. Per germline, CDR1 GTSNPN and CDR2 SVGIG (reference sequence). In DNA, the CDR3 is TGTGCCTGGAGTGTACAAGGAGGGAACACCGGGGAGCTGTTTTTT. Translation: CAWSVQGGNTGELFF.

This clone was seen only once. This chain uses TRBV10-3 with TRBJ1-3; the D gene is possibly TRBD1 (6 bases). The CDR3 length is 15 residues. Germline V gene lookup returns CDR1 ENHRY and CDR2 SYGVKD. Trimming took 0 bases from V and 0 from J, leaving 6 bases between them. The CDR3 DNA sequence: TGTGCCATCAGTGAGTCAGGGGGCTCTGGAAACACCATATATTTT. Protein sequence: CAISESGGSGNTIYF.

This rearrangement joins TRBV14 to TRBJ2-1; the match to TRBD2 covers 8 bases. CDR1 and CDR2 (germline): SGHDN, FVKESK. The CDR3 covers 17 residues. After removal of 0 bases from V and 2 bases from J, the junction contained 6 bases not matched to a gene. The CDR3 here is CASSQDERGPAYNEQFF. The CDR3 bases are TGTGCCAGCAGCCAAGATGAGCGGGGGCCCGCCTACAATGAGCAGTTCTTC.

The chain's CDR3 is CASSGTGDSYNEQFF. The DNA of the CDR3 is TGTGCCAGCAGTGGGACAGGGGACTCCTACAATGAGCAGTTCTTC. V usage is TRBV25-1 and J usage is TRBJ2-1; TRBD1 agrees at 9 bases. Trimming at V came to 4 bases and at J to 0 bases, leaving 1 base not matched to a gene. The CDR3 has 15 residues. Germline assignment: CDR1 MGHDK and CDR2 SYGVNS.

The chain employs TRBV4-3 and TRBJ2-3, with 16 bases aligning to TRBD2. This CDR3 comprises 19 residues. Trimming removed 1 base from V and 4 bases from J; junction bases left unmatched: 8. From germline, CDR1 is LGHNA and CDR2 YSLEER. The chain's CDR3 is CASSQAGTSGGAFSDTQYF. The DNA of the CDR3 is TGCGCCAGCAGCCAAGCCGGGACTAGCGGGGGGGCCTTCTCAGATACGCAGTATTTT.

The CDR3 bases are TGTGCCAGCAGTGGGTCCGACAGGCACGGGGGCTACACCTTC. This translates into CASSGSDRHGGYTF. This rearrangement joins TRBV27 to TRBJ1-2; tentative D call: TRBD1 (6 bases). Trimming took off 5 bases at V and 8 bases at J, with 18 bases between the two ends. Germline assignment: CDR1 MNHEY and CDR2 SMNVEV (reference sequence). CDR3 size: 14 residues.

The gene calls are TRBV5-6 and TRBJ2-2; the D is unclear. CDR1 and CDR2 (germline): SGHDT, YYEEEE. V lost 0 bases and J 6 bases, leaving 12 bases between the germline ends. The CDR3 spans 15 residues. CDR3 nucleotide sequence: TGTGCCAGCAGCTTGGAAACCGGGTCCCCCGGGGAGCTGTTTTTT. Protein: CASSLETGSPGELFF.

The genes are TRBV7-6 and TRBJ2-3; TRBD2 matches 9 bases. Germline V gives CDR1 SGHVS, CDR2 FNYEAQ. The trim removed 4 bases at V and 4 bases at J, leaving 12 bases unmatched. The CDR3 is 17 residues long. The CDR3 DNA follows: TGTGCCAGCAGCTCAAGTTTCGCGGGGGGGGGAGCAGATACGCAGTATTTT. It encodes CASSSSFAGGGADTQYF.

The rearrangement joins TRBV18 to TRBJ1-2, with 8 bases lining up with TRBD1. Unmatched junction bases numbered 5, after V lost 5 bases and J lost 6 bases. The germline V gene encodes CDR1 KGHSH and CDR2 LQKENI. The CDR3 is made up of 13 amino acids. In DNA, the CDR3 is TGTGCCAGCTCAGTAGGGACAGGAGATGGCTACACCTTC. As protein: CASSVGTGDGYTF. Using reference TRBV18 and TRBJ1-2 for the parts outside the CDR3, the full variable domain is NAGVMQNPRHLVRRRGQEARLRCSPMKGHSHVYWYRQLPEEGLKFMVYLQKENIIDESGMPKERFSAEFPKEGPSILRIQQVVRGDSAAYFCASSVGTGDGYTFGSGTRLTVV.

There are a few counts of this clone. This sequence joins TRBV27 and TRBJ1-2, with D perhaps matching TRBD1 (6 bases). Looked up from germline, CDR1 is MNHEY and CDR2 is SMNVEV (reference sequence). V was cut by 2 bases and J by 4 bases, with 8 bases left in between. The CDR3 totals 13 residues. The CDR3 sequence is CASSLTGTYGYTF. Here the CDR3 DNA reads TGTGCCAGCAGTTTAACAGGGACCTATGGCTACACCTTC.